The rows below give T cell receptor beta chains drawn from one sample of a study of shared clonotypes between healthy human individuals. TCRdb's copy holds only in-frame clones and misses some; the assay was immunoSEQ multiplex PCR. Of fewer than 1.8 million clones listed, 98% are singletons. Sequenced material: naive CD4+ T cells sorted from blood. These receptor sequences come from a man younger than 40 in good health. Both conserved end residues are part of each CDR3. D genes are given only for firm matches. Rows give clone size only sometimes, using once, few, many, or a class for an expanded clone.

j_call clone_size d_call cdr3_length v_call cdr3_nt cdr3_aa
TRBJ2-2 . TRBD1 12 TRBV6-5 TGTGCCAGCAGACAGGGGTGGGGGGAGCTGTTTTTT CASRQGWGELFF
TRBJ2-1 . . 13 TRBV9 TGTGCCAGCAGCGTAAATGTCGCCAATGAGCAGTTCTTC CASSVNVANEQFF
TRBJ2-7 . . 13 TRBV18 TGTGCCAGCTCACTGGAGAGCTCCTACGAGCAGTACTTC CASSLESSYEQYF
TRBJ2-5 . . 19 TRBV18 TGTGCCAGCTCACCACGGCCTGGAGTGGCCGGGAGTATACAAGAGACCCAGTACTTC CASSPRPGVAGSIQETQYF
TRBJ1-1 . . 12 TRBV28 TGTGCCAGCAGTGTCGGGCCGGGTGAAGCTTTCTTT CASSVGPGEAFF
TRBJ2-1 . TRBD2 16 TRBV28 TGTGCCAGCAGTTCCCTCCTAGCGGCCGTCTACAATGAGCAGTTCTTC CASSSLLAAVYNEQFF
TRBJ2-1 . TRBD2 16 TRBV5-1 TGCGCCAGCAGCTTCCTGGGCGGGAGCTCCTACAATGAGCAGTTCTTC CASSFLGGSSYNEQFF
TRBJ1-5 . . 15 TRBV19 TGTGCCAGTAGCTCCTTTAGGACGAGGCCCCAGCCCCAGCATTTT CASSSFRTRPQPQHF
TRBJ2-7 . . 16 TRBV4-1 TGCGCCAGCAGCCAAGCCCTGGAGACCAGCTCCTACGAGCAGTACTTC CASSQALETSSYEQYF
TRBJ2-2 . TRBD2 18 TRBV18 TGTGCCAGCTCACCACTCGTTCCGGGAGGGGCGAACACCGGGGAGCTGTTTTTT CASSPLVPGGANTGELFF
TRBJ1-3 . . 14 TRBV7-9 TGTGCCAGCTTGTTGCGGAGCTCTGGAAACACCATATATTTT CASLLRSSGNTIYF
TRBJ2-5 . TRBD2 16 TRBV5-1 TGCGCCAGCAGCTTGGGGGTAGCGGGAGGACAAGAGACCCAGTACTTC CASSLGVAGGQETQYF
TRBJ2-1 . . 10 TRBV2 TGTGCCAGCCGAATTTCTGAGCAGTTCTTC CASRISEQFF
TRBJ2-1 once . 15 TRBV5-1 TGCGCCAGCAGCTTGGACCAGAGCTCCTACAATGAGCAGTTCTTC CASSLDQSSYNEQFF
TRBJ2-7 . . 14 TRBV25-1 TGTGCCAGCAGTCTAAGCGGTAGCTCCTACGAGCAGTACTTC CASSLSGSSYEQYF
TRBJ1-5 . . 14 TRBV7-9 TGTGCCAGCAGCTCCTCGGGGGGGAATCAGCCCCAGCATTTT CASSSSGGNQPQHF
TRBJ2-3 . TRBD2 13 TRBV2 TGTGCCAGCAAGGTGGGAGGGCCAGGTACGCAGTATTTT CASKVGGPGTQYF